This TCR beta chain was retrieved from a study of regulatory T cells in long-lasting Graves disease (dated by TCRdb to 2020 to 2022). Regarding the research as a whole: Patients with newly diagnosed Graves' disease had been on antithyroid drugs for under 3 months. The study was conducted in China and was registered as a clinical trial. Peripheral blood TCR sequencing and RNA sequencing compared persistent Graves' disease patients with newly diagnosed Graves' disease patients. A total of about 35 samples underwent TCR sequencing: around 13 from persistent and about 20 from newly diagnosed Graves' disease patients.

This clonotype was seen more than once but under ten times. Its cognate antigen has yet to be identified. The junction and the germline gene differ at one end; a read error may be behind it. Libraries were constructed by multiplex PCR. This sample was sequenced with an Illumina HiSeq 4000. TCR beta libraries were built with iRepertoire HTBI primers and Arm-PCR amplification of CDR3 regions. Gel purification was performed on PCR products prior to sequencing. As for how the authors treated the data: Across samples, 55 to 80 TRBV and 13 to 15 TRBJ segments were identified and used for gene usage analysis of CDR3 amino acid clonotypes. Filtered high-quality paired reads were merged into contigs using COPE and FqMerger. Contigs were aligned with BLAST to IMGT TRBV, TRBD and TRBJ reference genes, and CDR3 was defined per IMGT. Highly expanded clones were defined as clonotypes with a frequency above 0.1%. Repertoire diversity was measured by Shannon entropy, and V-J evenness by the Gini coefficient. A clonotype was considered public if more than one individual shared it. TCRdb ran its own pipeline on the public reads, namely fastp trimming at Q25 and MiXCR clone calling, and kept in-frame beta chains. Entries that share a CDR3 protein sequence are merged under the most common genes and DNA. The V and J calls, along with clone size, are taken from TCRdb and not from the paper's own processing. In all, the sample holds 360,000 or so distinct CDR3 sequences, and approximately 16% of those were seen once. The ten largest clones add up to 30% of the sample.

Beyond this particular receptor, the publication reports: Because the primary lesion, thyroid tissue, could not be accessed, the study looked at peripheral blood alone. Preferential use of TRBV28, TRBJ1-2 and TRBJ2-5 was observed in persistent disease, whereas TRBV20-1 and TRBJ2-1 were favored in newly diagnosed disease. Compared with newly diagnosed patients, patients with persistent Graves' disease had lower TCR Shannon entropy and fewer highly expanded clones, which suggests clonal expansion. A larger number of public clonotypes was shared among persistent patients (over 2,500) than among newly diagnosed patients (about 990). The authors noted that the small sample size was a limitation that may lower accuracy. Sequencing and analysis were restricted to the TCR beta chain.

The germline V gene provides CDR1 SNHLY and CDR2 FYNNEI. Its CDR3 holds 11 amino acids, cysteine through phenylalanine. Only CDR3 DNA remains: 33 bases, in frame from the first base. Taken with the paper, the label for time point translates to: newly diagnosed GD, antithyroid drugs for less than 3 months. For both TCR sequencing and RNA sequencing, RNA was extracted from PBMCs in TRIzol. The diagnosis of Graves' disease was made according to American Thyroid Association guidelines. Recruitment of patients was carried out at an endocrinology department in Xi'an, China. From each patient, about 8.9 milliliters of peripheral blood was collected into an EDTA anticoagulant tube. Ficoll Paque Plus density gradient separation was used to isolate PBMCs, and no further T cell sorting was performed. An Agilent 2100 Bioanalyzer and agarose gel were used to check RNA quality, while a NanoDrop 2000 measured RNA concentration.

The same specimen was also included in a second study, on T cells in Graves' hyperthyroidism and ophthalmopathy. From the second report: A patient counted as having stable Graves' hyperthyroidism if no progression to ophthalmopathy occurred over 18 months of follow-up. The hyperthyroidism patients were between 18 and 65 years old and newly diagnosed, with a disease duration of less than 2 months. Exclusion was applied to patients with uncontrolled infections, other autoimmune diseases, pregnancy or lactation. Diagnoses were established on the basis of clinical symptoms, serum thyroxine and TRAb, thyroid ultrasound, and orbital computed tomography. A first-round RT-PCR of the TCR CDR3 used the HTBI primer set with the Qiagen OneStep RT-PCR kit. Most expanded thyroid clonotypes (frequency above 0.001) were also found in blood, which suggests that blood repertoires may mirror thyroid immune responses. In cross-validation, a model built on a 13 V-J signature told ophthalmopathy apart from stable hyperthyroidism with 85% to 90% sensitivity and roughly 81% specificity, and in testing the same model reached 80%/75%. In validation, the model predicted progression to ophthalmopathy with roughly 66% sensitivity and about 72% specificity, a median of approximately 6.5 months before onset. TCR V-J signatures able to tell the groups apart were searched for in a discovery cohort of around 95 patients, of whom 43 had Graves' ophthalmopathy and around 56 had stable Graves' hyperthyroidism. Prospective prediction of ophthalmopathy was tested in an independent validation cohort of approximately 19 hyperthyroidism patients and some 17 patients who later progressed to ophthalmopathy. The 95 to 100 discovery patients were randomly split 7:3 into training and test sets. Thyroid tissue and blood T-cell repertoires from about six Graves' hyperthyroidism patients were also compared in the study. After blood sampling, hyperthyroidism patients were treated with methimazole at a starting dose of 30 mg daily, and ophthalmopathy patients were treated with high-dose intravenous methylprednisolone. A second multiplex PCR round built the libraries, followed by size selection and purification. The libraries were sequenced on an Illumina HiSeq2000 using paired-end 100 bp reads. SOAPnuke was used to process the raw data, throwing out any read that contained adapters or uncalled bases, had a mean Phred below 15, or lacked an exact constant-primer or identifier match. COPE v1.2.5 was used to merge high-quality paired reads, and clonotypes were defined as unique nucleotide sequences. Clonotypes were aligned to IMGT TRBV, TRBD and TRBJ reference segments using MiTCR v1.1. The analysis was restricted to V-J combinations with a frequency above 0.0001, which together covered about 99% of the repertoires. The TCS score was defined as F50 (clonal expansion) divided by E x V (chaos), with BLOSUM62-based TCRdist calculated between CDR3 peptides within each V-J. Welch's t-statistics and random forest reduced some 510 V-J features to about 12, which were used in a naive Bayes classifier (R e1071). Sample size was not statistically predetermined, and investigators were not blinded to group allocation. The paper describes TCR Vbeta CDR3 sequencing of about 140 peripheral blood samples, made up of 43 ophthalmopathy patients, more than 70 hyperthyroidism patients and around 17 progressor patients.

Sequencing used peripheral blood mononuclear cells (PBMCs), obtained at new diagnosis, from a patient treated with antithyroid drugs. Recombination joined TRBV2 with TRBJ2-4; 9 nucleotides in the junction match TRBD1. The origin of this receptor is a man between 40 and 49 years old with Graves disease. Donor details come from another sample of the same person, matched by shared clones. The DNA sequence is as follows: TGTGCCAGCAGTGCCCGGGACAGGGCAGACTTC. The resulting protein is CASSARDRADF.